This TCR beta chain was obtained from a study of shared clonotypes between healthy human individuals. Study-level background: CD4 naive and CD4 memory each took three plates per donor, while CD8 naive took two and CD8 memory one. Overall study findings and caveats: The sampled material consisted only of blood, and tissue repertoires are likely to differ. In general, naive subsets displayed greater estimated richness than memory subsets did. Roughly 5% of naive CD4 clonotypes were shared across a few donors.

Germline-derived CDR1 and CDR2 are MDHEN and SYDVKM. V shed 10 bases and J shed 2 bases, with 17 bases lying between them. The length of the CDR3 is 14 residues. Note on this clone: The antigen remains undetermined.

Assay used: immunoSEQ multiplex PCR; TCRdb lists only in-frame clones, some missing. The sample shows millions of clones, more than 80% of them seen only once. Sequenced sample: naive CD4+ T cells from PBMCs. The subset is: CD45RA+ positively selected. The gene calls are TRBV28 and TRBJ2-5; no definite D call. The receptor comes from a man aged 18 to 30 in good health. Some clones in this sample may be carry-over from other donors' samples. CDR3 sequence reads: CANLLRRPQETQYF. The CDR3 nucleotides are TGTGCCAACCTACTCAGGCGTCCTCAAGAGACCCAGTACTTC.